This TCR beta chain was sequenced in a study of control samples from healthy donors and cancer patients. The table came from immunoSEQ multiplex PCR; TCRdb's copy has only in-frame clones and leaves some out. Among fewer than 200,000 clones listed, roughly 93% were seen once. Sequenced: blood. This clonotype originated in a woman aged 60 to 75 in good health.

The CDR3 sequence is CASKSSGGAGEQFF. The CDR3 DNA reads TGTGCCAGCAAATCTAGCGGGGGGGCCGGTGAGCAGTTCTTC. This rearrangement joins TRBV6-4 to TRBJ2-1; the match to TRBD2 covers 12 bases. V shed 7 bases, J shed 9 bases, and the junction held 7 bases outside the gene matches. The germline V gene has CDR1 MRHNA and CDR2 SNTAGT. The CDR3 contains 14 residues.